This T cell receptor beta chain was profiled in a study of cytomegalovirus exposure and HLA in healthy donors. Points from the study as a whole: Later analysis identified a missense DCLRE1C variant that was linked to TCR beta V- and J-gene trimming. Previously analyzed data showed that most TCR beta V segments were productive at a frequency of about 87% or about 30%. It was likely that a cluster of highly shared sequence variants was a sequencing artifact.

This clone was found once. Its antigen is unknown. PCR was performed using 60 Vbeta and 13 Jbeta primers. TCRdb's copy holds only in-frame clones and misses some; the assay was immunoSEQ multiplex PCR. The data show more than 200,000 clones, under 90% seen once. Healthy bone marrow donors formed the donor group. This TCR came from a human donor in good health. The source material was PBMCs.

The CDR3 region is CASSQGQGANTEAFF. DNA for the CDR3: TGTGCCAGCAGCCAAGGACAGGGTGCGAACACTGAAGCTTTCTTT. The chain joins TRBV27 to TRBJ1-1; 8 bases are shared with TRBD1. J gave up 1 base and V 6 bases, and 7 bases lay outside the gene matches. The CDR3 consists of 15 residues. From germline, CDR1 is MNHEY and CDR2 SMNVEV (reference sequence).